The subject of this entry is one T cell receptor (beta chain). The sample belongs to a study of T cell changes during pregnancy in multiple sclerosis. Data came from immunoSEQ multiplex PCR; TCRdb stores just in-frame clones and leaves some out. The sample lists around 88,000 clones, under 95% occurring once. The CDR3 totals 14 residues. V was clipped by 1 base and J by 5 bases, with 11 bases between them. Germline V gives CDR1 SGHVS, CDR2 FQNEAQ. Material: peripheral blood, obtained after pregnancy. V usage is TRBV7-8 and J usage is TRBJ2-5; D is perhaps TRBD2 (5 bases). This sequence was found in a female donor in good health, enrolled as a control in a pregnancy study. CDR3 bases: TGTGCCAGCAGCTTAGGGGCGGGTCGGGAGACCCAGTACTTC. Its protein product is CASSLGAGRETQYF.